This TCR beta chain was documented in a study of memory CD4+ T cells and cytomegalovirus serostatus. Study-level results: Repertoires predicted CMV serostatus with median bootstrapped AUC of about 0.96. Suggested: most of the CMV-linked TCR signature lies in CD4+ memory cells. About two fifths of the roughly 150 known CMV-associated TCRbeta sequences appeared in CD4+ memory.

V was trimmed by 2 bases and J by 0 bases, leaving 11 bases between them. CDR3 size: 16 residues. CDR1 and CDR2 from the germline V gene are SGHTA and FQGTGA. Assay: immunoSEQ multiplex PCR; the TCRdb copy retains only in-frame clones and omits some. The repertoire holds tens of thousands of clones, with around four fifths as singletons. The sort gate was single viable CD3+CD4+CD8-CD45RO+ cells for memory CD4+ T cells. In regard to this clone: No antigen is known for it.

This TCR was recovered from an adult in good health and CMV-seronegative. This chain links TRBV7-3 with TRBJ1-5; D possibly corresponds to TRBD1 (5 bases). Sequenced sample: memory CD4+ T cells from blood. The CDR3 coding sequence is TGTGCCAGCAGCTTAGGGACGGATAATAGCAATCAGCCCCAGCATTTT. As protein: CASSLGTDNSNQPQHF.